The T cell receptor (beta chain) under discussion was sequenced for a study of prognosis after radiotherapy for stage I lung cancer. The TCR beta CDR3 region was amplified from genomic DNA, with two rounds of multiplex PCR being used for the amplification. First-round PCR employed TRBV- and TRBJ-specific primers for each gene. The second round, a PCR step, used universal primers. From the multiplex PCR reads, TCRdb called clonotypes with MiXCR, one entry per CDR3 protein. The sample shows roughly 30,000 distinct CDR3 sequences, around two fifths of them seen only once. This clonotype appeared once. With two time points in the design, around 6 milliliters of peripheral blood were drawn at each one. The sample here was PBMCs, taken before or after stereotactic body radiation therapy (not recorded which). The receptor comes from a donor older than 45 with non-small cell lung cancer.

Here the CDR3 DNA reads TGTGCCTCCTGGACCCTCTACGAGCAGTACTTC. Its protein product is CASWTLYEQYF. The V call is TRBV19, the J call TRBJ2-7; D not certain. Per the germline V gene, CDR1 is LNHDA and CDR2 is SQIVND (reference sequence). V was cut by 11 bases and J by 3 bases, with 11 bases left in between. The CDR3 sequence is 11 residues long.